Shown below are 2 T cell receptor beta chains from a single sample sequenced in a study of blood T cells in healthy people across ages. PCR was performed a second time for about 6 to 11 cycles using a sample-barcoded 5' primer and a J-beta primer mix. TCRdb fed the 5' RACE reads into MiXCR, producing one record per CDR3 protein. The table has roughly 790,000 distinct CDR3 sequences, approximately 39% seen once. Material: blood. The receptors come from a woman aged 55-70 years in good health.

This clonotype was seen many times. The chain has TRBV7-2 and TRBJ2-7; D gene ambiguous. V was clipped by 5 bases and J by 2 bases, with 4 bases between them. Germline-derived CDR1 and CDR2 are SGHTA and FQGNSA. The CDR3 sequence is 11 residues long. Here the CDR3 DNA reads TGTGCCAGCAGCGGGGCCTACGAGCAGTACTTC. It encodes CASSGAYEQYF.

This chain connects TRBV4-1 to TRBJ2-3; D unresolved. The CDR3 is 14 residues long. Germline V gene sequence: CDR1 MGHRA, CDR2 YSYEKL. V was pared by 3 bases and J by 2 bases, with 9 bases between. CDR3 DNA sequence: TGCGCCAGCAGCCATGGGTCCGACACAGATACGCAGTATTTT. It specifies CASSHGSDTDTQYF.